Listed here are 26 T cell receptor beta chains from one sample, sequenced in a study of blood T cell repertoires in COVID-19. Generated by immunoSEQ multiplex PCR, the TCRdb table keeps only in-frame clones and is missing some. The sample has roughly 150,000 clones, about 88% seen once; the top ten hold roughly 2%. The sample consisted of peripheral blood. These receptors originate from a man between 50 and 59 years old who had recovered from COVID-19.

The V and J genes are TRBV7-2 and TRBJ2-3; 11 nucleotides line up with TRBD2. This CDR3 region has 17 residues. From germline, CDR1 is SGHTA and CDR2 FQGNSA. The V and J ends lost 1 base and 7 bases, in that order; junction bases with no gene match: 10. CDR3 loop: CASSLVSGSGGANTQYF. CDR3 coding DNA: TGTGCCAGCAGCTTAGTCTCGGGTAGCGGGGGGGCAAATACGCAGTATTTT.

V and J are TRBV13 and TRBJ2-3, with 7 bases lining up with TRBD2. This CDR3 is 18 amino acids long. The junction had 16 bases not matched to a gene; V was cut back by 5 bases and J by 2 bases. From germline, CDR1 is PRHDT and CDR2 FYEKMQ (reference sequence). The CDR3 nucleotides are TGTGCCAGCAGCCGCCGCCCAGTTAGCGGGCATAACACAGATACGCAGTATTTT. Translating gives CASSRRPVSGHNTDTQYF.

CDR3 bases: TGTGCCAGCAGTTACTTAGACAGGGGGCAGGCAGATACGCAGTATTTT. Translated: CASSYLDRGQADTQYF. The chain recombines TRBV6-5 with TRBJ2-3; 10 nucleotides match TRBD1. Germline V gene data show CDR1 as MNHEY and CDR2 as SVGAGI. J was trimmed by 4 bases and V by 1 base; bases with no gene match: 5. This CDR3 is 16 amino acids long.

V and J are TRBV24-1 and TRBJ2-1; D is possibly TRBD2 (6 bases). The length of the CDR3 is 15 residues. The V and J ends lost 1 base and 6 bases respectively, with 12 bases between them. From germline, CDR1 is KGHDR and CDR2 SFDVKD. The CDR3: CATSDFGGPGNEQFF. The CDR3, as DNA: TGTGCCACCAGTGATTTCGGAGGGCCTGGCAATGAGCAGTTCTTC.

This clone is medium-sized in the sample. The chain couples TRBV2 to TRBJ1-1, with 9 bases aligning to TRBD1. The trim removed 6 bases at V and 3 bases at J, leaving 8 bases unmatched. Germline lookup yields CDR1 SNHLY and CDR2 FYNNEI. This CDR3 is 15 amino acids long. CDR3 protein: CASRDGQGSYTEAFF. The CDR3 nucleotides are TGTGCCAGCAGGGACGGACAGGGGTCTTACACTGAAGCTTTCTTT.

Only a few counts were recorded for this clone. The chain carries TRBV11-2 and TRBJ2-2; 12 bases agree with TRBD2. V shed 2 bases, J shed 4 bases, and the junction held 5 bases outside the gene matches. The germline CDR1 and CDR2 sequences are SGHAT and FQNNGV. The CDR3 has 17 amino acids. This CDR3 is CASSLLAGGPGTGELFF. CDR3 in DNA: TGTGCCAGCAGCTTACTAGCGGGAGGGCCCGGCACCGGGGAGCTGTTTTTT.

This clone was counted a single time. The chain has TRBV1 and TRBJ1-5; TRBD1, as called in the table, went unchecked against the DNA. TRBV1 is a recognized pseudogene. The CDR3 covers 15 residues. The CDR3 region has the DNA TGCACCAGCAGCCAAGGCCAGGGGGCCTATCAGCCCCAGCATTTT. It is translated as CTSSQGQGAYQPQHF.

Only one count was recorded for this clone. V and J are TRBV6-6 and TRBJ1-1; no reliable D call. V was shortened by 7 bases and J by 1 base, with 13 bases between the two germline ends. Germline V gene sequence: CDR1 MNHNY, CDR2 SVGAGI (reference sequence). The CDR3 has 14 amino acids. The CDR3 region has the DNA TGTGCCAGCACCTCCGGCCCAGGGAACACTGAAGCTTTCTTT. It translates to CASTSGPGNTEAFF.

The chain joins TRBV6-5 to TRBJ1-1; weak D call: TRBD1 (5 bases). Germline assignment: CDR1 MNHEY and CDR2 SVGAGI. This CDR3 spans 13 amino acids. V was clipped by 5 bases and J by 1 base, with 8 bases between them. The CDR3 loop reads CASSPTENTEAFF. CDR3 DNA sequence: TGTGCCAGCAGTCCGACAGAGAACACTGAAGCTTTCTTT.

The rearrangement links TRBV29-1 to TRBJ1-1; TRBD1 is a possible D gene (6 bases). Germline CDR1 SQVTM, CDR2 ANQGSEA. The CDR3 covers 13 residues. Trimming shortened V by 6 bases and J by 4 bases, and 15 bases separated the two germline ends. DNA of the CDR3: TGCAGCGTGTCAGGGGCGGGGGGCACTGAAGCTTTCTTT. Encoded protein: CSVSGAGGTEAFF.

This rearrangement joins TRBV2 to TRBJ2-5; 10 nucleotides align to TRBD2. In germline, CDR1 is SNHLY, CDR2 FYNNEI. CDR3 length: 15 residues. The trim removed 3 bases at V and 5 bases at J, leaving 6 bases unmatched. The CDR3 DNA is TGTGCCAGCAGTGATCTAGCGGGAGCTTGGGAGACCCAGTACTTC. Translated: CASSDLAGAWETQYF.

The rearrangement links TRBV7-2 to TRBJ1-2, with a possible D match to TRBD1 (6 bases). The CDR3 totals 16 residues. The germline V gene has CDR1 SGHTA and CDR2 FQGNSA. V gave up 5 bases and J gave up 3 bases, with 19 bases separating them. The DNA for the CDR3 is TGTGCCAGCAGCGATGTTAAGGGGGGGTTCGACTATGGCTACACCTTC. This codes for CASSDVKGGFDYGYTF.

This chain uses TRBV9 with TRBJ2-7; TRBD1 matches at 8 bases. The CDR3 consists of 16 residues. Germline V gene sequence: CDR1 SGDLS, CDR2 YYNGEE. The V segment lost 3 bases and the J segment 2 bases; nucleotides outside the gene matches: 10. The CDR3 protein is CASSARPGTGAYEQYF. The CDR3, as DNA: TGTGCCAGCAGCGCCAGACCCGGGACAGGAGCCTACGAGCAGTACTTC. Filled out from reference TRBV9 and TRBJ2-7, the complete variable domain reads DSGVTQTPKHLITATGQRVTLRCSPRSGDLSVYWYQQSLDQGLQFLIQYYNGEERAKGNILERFSAQQFPDLHSELNLSSLELGDSALYFCASSARPGTGAYEQYFGPGTRLTVT.

There are a few counts of this clone. V and J are TRBV25-1 and TRBJ2-3; D is possibly TRBD1 (6 bases). This CDR3 spans 15 amino acids. V was trimmed by 2 bases and J by 10 bases, leaving 19 bases between them. Germline CDR1 is MGHDK and CDR2 is SYGVNS. The CDR3 spells CASSEHGQGHRAQYF. The CDR3 nucleotides read TGTGCCAGCAGTGAACACGGCCAGGGGCATCGGGCGCAGTATTTT.

The chain is built from TRBV28 and TRBJ1-5; D is undetermined. Germline V gene lookup returns CDR1 MDHEN and CDR2 SYDVKM. Trimming left V 1 base short and J 2 bases short, with 9 bases between. The CDR3 loop spans 15 amino acids. The CDR3 DNA reads TGTGCCAGCAGTTTATCCGGGGAGGGCAATCAGCCCCAGCATTTT. It yields the protein CASSLSGEGNQPQHF.

This clone was counted a few times. The chain is built from TRBV5-1 and TRBJ2-3; 7 positions agree with TRBD1. Germline V lookup: CDR1 SGHRS, CDR2 YFSETQ. V lost 5 bases to trimming and J lost 0 bases; unmatched junction nucleotides: 6. This CDR3 has 15 residues. The CDR3 nucleotides are TGCGCCAGCAGGAATGACAGGGCTAGCACAGATACGCAGTATTTT. This codes for CASRNDRASTDTQYF.

Written as DNA, the CDR3 is TGTGCCAGCAGCCAAGATGTAGGGACTTATAATTCACCCCTCCACTTT. Translated: CASSQDVGTYNSPLHF. The chain is built from TRBV3-1 (or the pseudogene TRBV3-2) and TRBJ1-6, with a weak D call TRBD1 (5 bases). V lost 0 bases and J lost 4, with 10 bases in between. In germline, CDR1 is LGHDT, CDR2 YNNKEL (reference sequence). The CDR3 covers 16 residues.

The V and J genes are TRBV7-2 and TRBJ2-1; 11 nucleotides align to TRBD2. The CDR3 totals 15 residues. Per germline, CDR1 SGHTA and CDR2 FQGNSA. V shed 5 bases and J 8 bases; nucleotides not matched to a gene: 8. CDR3 DNA sequence: TGTGCCAGCAGCCGGCTAGCGGGAGGCATCCATGAGCAGTTCTTC. It codes for CASSRLAGGIHEQFF.

This chain joins TRBV7-3 and TRBJ2-5; D possibly corresponds to TRBD2 (6 bases). CDR3 length equals 13 residues. Per the germline V gene, CDR1 is SGHTA and CDR2 is FQGTGA. V lost 4 bases and J 4 bases, leaving 10 bases between the germline ends. CDR3: CASSSQGGETQYF. DNA for the CDR3: TGTGCCAGCAGCTCGCAGGGAGGAGAGACCCAGTACTTC.

This chain connects TRBV3-1 (or the pseudogene TRBV3-2) to TRBJ1-1, with a weak D call TRBD1 (5 bases). CDR3 size: 11 residues. The V gene lost 1 base and the J gene lost 11 bases, with 8 bases spanning the gap. Germline lookup yields CDR1 LGHDT and CDR2 YNNKEL (reference sequence). In nucleotides, the CDR3 is TGTGCCAGCAGCCAAGGACAGACGGCTTTCTTT. This codes for CASSQGQTAFF.

The V and J genes are TRBV6-5 and TRBJ2-3; 7 bases are a match to TRBD2. The CDR3 is 14 residues long. Germline CDR1 MNHEY, CDR2 SVGAGI. J was trimmed by 9 bases and V by 6 bases; bases with no gene match: 12. CDR3 in amino acids: CASRWTRAPLTQYF. The CDR3, as DNA: TGTGCCAGCAGATGGACTAGGGCCCCCTTGACGCAGTATTTT.

The V call is TRBV21-1, the J call TRBJ2-7; the table gives TRBD1 as D, unverified against the DNA. TRBV21-1 constitutes a pseudogene. The CDR3 length is 12 residues. The CDR3 loop is CASSKNSYEQYF. CDR3 DNA: TGTGCCAGCAGCAAAAACAGCTACGAGCAGTACTTC.

This chain connects TRBV11-2 to TRBJ2-7; TRBD1 matches 8 bases. Unmatched junction bases numbered 11, after V lost 3 bases and J lost 7 bases. This CDR3 region has 15 residues. The germline V gene has CDR1 SGHAT and CDR2 FQNNGV. The CDR3 here is CASSFAGTGFGEQYF. The CDR3 bases are TGTGCCAGCAGCTTCGCCGGGACAGGATTCGGTGAGCAGTACTTC.

V and J are TRBV5-4 and TRBJ1-5, with TRBD1 as a possible D gene (5 bases). The ends were cut back, 2 bases at V and 5 bases at J, with 11 bases in the middle. CDR1 and CDR2 (germline): SGHNT, YYREEE (reference sequence). There are 14 residues in the CDR3. DNA of the CDR3: TGTGCCAGCAGCTTAGCAGGGTATGATCAGCCCCAGCATTTT. This translates into CASSLAGYDQPQHF.

This clone was detected once. The genes are TRBV6-5 and TRBJ2-3; 10 bases fit TRBD1. J was trimmed by 9 bases and V by 2 bases; bases with no gene match: 8. This CDR3 has 15 amino acids. CDR1 is MNHEY, CDR2 SVGAGI, per germline. The CDR3 DNA is TGTGCCAGCAGTTACCGGGACAGGGGCCTAGACACGCAGTATTTT. Translating it yields CASSYRDRGLDTQYF.

The genes are TRBV2 and TRBJ1-2; 8 nucleotides match TRBD1. The CDR3 has 14 residues. V lost 6 bases, J lost 7 bases, and 10 bases stayed unmatched. Germline loops: CDR1 SNHLY, CDR2 FYNNEI. The CDR3 DNA reads as TGTGCCAGCAGACTACAGGGGGGAACTAGTGGCTACACCTTC. Its protein is CASRLQGGTSGYTF.